The sequence of this TCR beta chain was determined in a study of blood T cell repertoires in COVID-19. About the study: From the United States, Italy and Spain came samples of acute and convalescent COVID-19.

The CDR3 contains 14 residues. CDR1 is MNHNS and CDR2 is SASEGT in the germline V gene. V was pared by 4 bases and J by 4 bases, with 10 bases between. Followed longitudinally, the Seattle patients had been enrolled during active infection. Generated by immunoSEQ multiplex PCR, the TCRdb table keeps only in-frame clones and is missing some. The profile shows 250,000 to 350,000 clones, roughly 80% of them singletons. The receptor was derived from a human donor with COVID-19, enrolled during active disease. The donor label of this sample is uncertain. V is TRBV6-1 and J is TRBJ2-2; weak D call: TRBD1 (6 bases). The source material was peripheral blood. The CDR3, as DNA: TGTGCCAGCAGTGTGGACAGAAGCACCGGGGAGCTGTTTTTT. Protein product: CASSVDRSTGELFF.